Detailed here is one T cell receptor beta chain. J gave up 0 bases and V 6 bases, and 6 bases lay outside the gene matches. Germline assignment: CDR1 LNHDA and CDR2 SQIVND (reference sequence). The CDR3 totals 15 residues. TCRdb's table, derived via immunoSEQ multiplex PCR, lists solely in-frame clones and lacks some. The sample records 110,000 to 150,000 clones, more than 75% being singletons. The data stem from a study of blood T cell repertoires in COVID-19. This clonotype originated in a man aged 55 to 70 with acute or convalescent COVID-19. The sample was peripheral blood. This chain joins TRBV19 and TRBJ2-3; the match to TRBD1 covers 7 bases. CDR3 amino acids: CASRDRQGSTDTQYF. The CDR3 DNA reads as TGTGCCAGTAGGGATCGACAGGGTAGCACAGATACGCAGTATTTT.